This T cell receptor beta chain was found in a study of OX40 agonist ivuxolimab in advanced cancers. Across the study: From roughly 20 to 90 years was the age range, with a mean of around 57 years, and roughly 80% were male. Two cutaneous melanoma patients and one hepatocellular carcinoma patient, three in all, had partial responses.

Method: immunoSEQ multiplex PCR; TCRdb's copy keeps in-frame clones and lacks some. The table shows fewer than 85,000 clones, with approximately 93% occurring only once. V shed 6 bases and J shed 0 bases, with 12 bases lying between them. This CDR3 comprises 14 residues. The V gene's germline CDR1 is SGHRS and CDR2 YFSETQ. The rearrangement links TRBV5-1 to TRBJ2-5; tentatively, D is TRBD1 or TRBD2 (5 bases each). The sequencing here drew on CD4+ or CD8+ T cells sorted from blood, taken in a trial of the OX40 agonist ivuxolimab. The TCR sequence derives from an adult with an advanced solid tumor such as melanoma, head and neck, liver or kidney cancer. CDR3 nucleotide sequence: TGCGCCAGCAAAGTCCAGGGAGACCAAGAGACCCAGTACTTC. It encodes CASKVQGDQETQYF.